These 22 T cell receptor beta chains came from one sample sequenced in a study of blood T cell repertoires in COVID-19. The method was immunoSEQ multiplex PCR; TCRdb's version includes in-frame clones alone and lacks a portion of them. Of about 120,000 clones in the sample, roughly 86% were seen once. What was sequenced was peripheral blood. The receptor source for this set is a woman in her sixties or seventies with COVID-19, enrolled during active disease.

The chain combines TRBV28 with TRBJ1-4; weak D call: TRBD1 (5 bases). V was shortened by 5 bases and J by 3 bases, with 13 bases between the two germline ends. CDR3 length: 15 amino acids. The germline CDR1 and CDR2 sequences are MDHEN and SYDVKM. As DNA, the CDR3 is TGTGCCAGCAGTCCGCGCAGGGTAGCTAATGAAAAACTGTTTTTT. As protein: CASSPRRVANEKLFF.

This rearrangement joins TRBV2 to TRBJ1-4; D is uncertain. CDR3 length equals 16 residues. The V end was cut by 10 bases, the J end by 2 bases, with 20 bases between. CDR1 SNHLY and CDR2 FYNNEI come from the germline V gene. This chain's CDR3 is CATHPAGVGTNEKLFF. The CDR3 DNA reads TGTGCCACTCACCCGGCGGGTGTAGGGACTAATGAAAAACTGTTTTTT.

The chain has TRBV6-6 and TRBJ2-2, with 11 bases fitting TRBD1. Germline CDR1 is MNHNY and CDR2 is SVGAGI (reference sequence). With 1 base clipped from V and 6 bases from J, the junction kept 4 bases outside the gene matches. The CDR3 loop spans 16 amino acids. The CDR3 protein is CASSYYGQGAPGELFF. Here the CDR3 DNA reads TGTGCCAGCAGTTACTATGGACAGGGGGCCCCCGGGGAGCTGTTTTTT.

The J gene is TRBJ2-5, the V gene TRBV5-1; D remains unclear. Between the trimmed V and J ends, which lost 0 bases and 2 bases, there was a span of 11 bases. Per germline, CDR1 SGHRS and CDR2 YFSETQ. This CDR3 has 15 amino acids. The CDR3 nucleotides are TGCGCCAGCAGCTTGGCCGGTCAAGATCAAGAGACCCAGTACTTC. It translates to CASSLAGQDQETQYF.

The CDR3 loop reads CASSSSLAGVYEQYF. The DNA of the CDR3 is TGTGCCAGCAGCTCTTCACTAGCGGGGGTTTACGAGCAGTACTTC. The rearrangement links TRBV14 to TRBJ2-7; TRBD2 matches at 11 bases. The CDR3 consists of 15 residues. The germline V gene has CDR1 SGHDN and CDR2 FVKESK. V dropped 5 bases and J dropped 4; count of bases not matched to a gene: 7.

The chain combines TRBV7-8 with TRBJ2-2; TRBD1 agrees at 9 bases. Germline V gene sequence: CDR1 SGHVS, CDR2 FQNEAQ. The CDR3 runs 18 residues. V was clipped by 5 bases and J by 5 bases; unmatched bases: 15. CDR3 loop: CASSNTQNRGPGTGELFF. CDR3 in DNA: TGTGCCAGCAGCAACACCCAAAACAGGGGGCCGGGAACCGGGGAGCTGTTTTTT.

The chain links TRBV4-2 to TRBJ2-7, with 8 bases fitting TRBD1. The CDR3 runs to 13 residues. Germline V gene data show CDR1 as LGHNA and CDR2 as YNFKEQ. Trimming at V came to 4 bases and at J to 6 bases, leaving 5 bases not matched to a gene. For the CDR3, the DNA is TGTGCCAGCAGCCTGGACAGGGAACGCGAGCAGTACTTC. Translation: CASSLDREREQYF.

This clone was counted once. The rearrangement links TRBV23-1 to TRBJ1-2; 8 nucleotides align to TRBD1. TRBV23-1 is labeled an ORF, and its function is uncertain. Germline trimming cut 2 bases from V and 7 bases from J; bases unmatched to any gene: 9. This CDR3 is built from 15 residues. CDR3 region: CASSQPSGQGIGYTF. In DNA, the CDR3 is TGCGCCAGCAGTCAACCTTCTGGACAGGGCATTGGCTACACCTTC.

The chain uses TRBV28 and TRBJ2-3; TRBD2 aligns across 10 bases. The CDR3 is 14 amino acids. CDR1 is MDHEN and CDR2 is SYDVKM in the germline V gene. Trimming cost V 8 bases and J 2 bases; bases outside gene matches: 4. The CDR3 is CASASGGDTDTQYF. Here the CDR3 DNA reads TGTGCCAGCGCAAGCGGGGGGGACACAGATACGCAGTATTTT.

This sequence joins TRBV5-1 and TRBJ2-5; D gene ambiguous. V shed 2 bases and J shed 3 bases, with 2 bases lying between them. Germline loops: CDR1 SGHRS, CDR2 YFSETQ. CDR3 length: 11 amino acids. DNA for the CDR3: TGCGCCAGCAGCTTCGAAGAGACCCAGTACTTC. Residues: CASSFEETQYF.

V gene TRBV19 combines with J gene TRBJ2-1; 7 bases are a match to TRBD1. The CDR3 extends over 14 amino acids. After removal of 8 bases from V and 3 bases from J, the junction contained 7 bases not matched to a gene. Per germline, CDR1 LNHDA and CDR2 SQIVND (reference sequence). Here the CDR3 DNA reads TGTGCCAGTCGTACAGGGGTTGGCTACAATGAGCAGTTCTTC. Its translation is CASRTGVGYNEQFF.

Concerning this clone itself: Other nucleotide sequences from this sample produce the same CDR3. The rearrangement links TRBV28 to TRBJ1-2; 9 positions agree with TRBD1. Germline V lookup: CDR1 MDHEN, CDR2 SYDVKM. The J segment lost 5 bases and the V segment lost 6 bases, leaving 7 bases of the junction unmatched. The CDR3 extends over 14 amino acids. The CDR3 DNA follows: TGTGCCAGCAGATCGGGACAGGGAACTTATGGCTACACCTTC. It specifies CASRSGQGTYGYTF.

Only one count was recorded for this clone. The J gene is TRBJ2-4, the V gene TRBV5-1, with a tentative D call TRBD1 (6 bases). With 4 bases removed from V and 7 bases from J, the gap between germline ends came to 15 bases. Germline V gene sequence: CDR1 SGHRS, CDR2 YFSETQ. CDR3 length equals 14 residues. The CDR3 region has the DNA TGCGCCAGCAGCCCAACCAGGGGAGACAACATTCAGTACTTC. It yields the protein CASSPTRGDNIQYF. Full variable domain (missing parts from reference TRBV5-1 and TRBJ2-4): KAGVTQTPRYLIKTRGQQVTLSCSPISGHRSVSWYQQTPGQGLQFLFEYFSETQRNKGNFPGRFSGRQFSNSRSEMNVSTLELGDSALYLCASSPTRGDNIQYFGAGTRLSVL.

The chain recombines TRBV6-2 or TRBV6-3 with TRBJ1-2; 7 positions agree with TRBD1. CDR3 length: 15 residues. Germline V CDR1 and CDR2: MNHEY, SVGEGT. Losses at the gene ends were 5 bases for V and 3 bases for J; bases not matched to a gene: 9. The CDR3 loop reads CASSNRTGFYYGYTF. The CDR3 bases are TGTGCCAGCAGTAACCGGACAGGTTTTTACTATGGCTACACCTTC.

This chain connects TRBV7-3 to TRBJ2-1; TRBD2 agrees at 10 bases. Trimming removed 5 bases from V and 2 bases from J; junction bases left unmatched: 3. The V gene's germline CDR1 is SGHTA and CDR2 FQGTGA. This CDR3 contains 15 residues. The CDR3 protein is CASSLGLAAYNEQFF. The CDR3 DNA reads TGTGCCAGCAGCCTTGGACTAGCGGCCTACAATGAGCAGTTCTTC.

This rearrangement joins TRBV19 to TRBJ2-5, with 12 bases aligning to TRBD2. With V trimmed by 5 bases and J by 2 bases, 9 bases remained unmatched. The CDR3 consists of 17 residues. Germline V gene lookup returns CDR1 LNHDA and CDR2 SQIVND (reference sequence). The CDR3, as DNA: TGTGCCAGTAGTCCCGGGACTAGCGGGTCTTTTCAAGAGACCCAGTACTTC. This codes for CASSPGTSGSFQETQYF.

The gene calls are TRBV11-3 and TRBJ2-4, with 9 bases lining up with TRBD1. The V and J ends lost 4 bases and 4 bases, in that order; junction bases with no gene match: 5. CDR3 length: 15 residues. Germline V gene sequence: CDR1 SGHNT, CDR2 YENEEA. The CDR3 loop reads CASSSGGQGKNIQYF. The CDR3 coding sequence is TGTGCCAGCAGCTCCGGGGGACAGGGTAAAAACATTCAGTACTTC.

The chain combines TRBV19 with TRBJ2-7; TRBD2 might be the D (5 bases). This CDR3 is built from 14 residues. V was trimmed by 5 bases and J by 0 bases, leaving 11 bases between them. Germline CDR1 is LNHDA and CDR2 is SQIVND (reference sequence). As DNA, the CDR3 is TGTGCCAGTAGTTTGCGGGTGAGCTCCTACGAGCAGTACTTC. Translating it yields CASSLRVSSYEQYF.

This clone was observed a few times. This sequence joins TRBV28 and TRBJ1-2; D might be TRBD1 (5 bases). The CDR3 extends over 14 amino acids. Germline-derived CDR1 and CDR2 are MDHEN and SYDVKM. V was trimmed by 5 bases and J by 5 bases, leaving 15 bases between them. The CDR3 spells CASSEFGAVYGYTF. Written as DNA, the CDR3 is TGTGCCAGCAGTGAGTTTGGGGCGGTTTATGGCTACACCTTC.

V usage is TRBV7-9 and J usage is TRBJ2-2; the match to TRBD2 covers 11 bases. The CDR3 totals 15 residues. Looked up from germline, CDR1 is SEHNR and CDR2 is FQNEAQ (reference sequence). The ends lost 5 bases at V and 7 bases at J; junction bases unmatched: 6. CDR3 DNA sequence: TGTGCCAGCAGCCCATCTAGCGGGGGGATCGGGGAGCTGTTTTTT. Its protein product is CASSPSSGGIGELFF.

The chain employs TRBV6-5 and TRBJ2-5; D possibly corresponds to TRBD1 (5 bases). Looked up from germline, CDR1 is MNHEY and CDR2 is SVGAGI. There are 14 residues in the CDR3. Trimming took 1 base from V and 4 from J, leaving 10 bases between them. The CDR3 DNA reads TGTGCCAGCAGTTACTTGGGTCAGGGAGAGACCCAGTACTTC. This translates into CASSYLGQGETQYF.

The chain is built from TRBV2 and TRBJ2-3; TRBD2 agrees at 8 bases. In germline, CDR1 is SNHLY, CDR2 FYNNEI. This CDR3 is built from 17 residues. With 7 bases clipped from V and 4 bases from J, the junction kept 16 bases outside the gene matches. The CDR3 DNA follows: TGTGCCAGCATGGGGACTAGGACGGGGGGGCTTGCAGATACGCAGTATTTT. Protein product: CASMGTRTGGLADTQYF.